This TCR beta chain is drawn from a study of cytomegalovirus exposure and HLA in healthy donors. About the research overall: As released early, the data held approximately 80 million unique TCRs from HLA-typed donors.

PCR primers comprised 60 Vbeta and 13 Jbeta primers. The repertoire was sequenced with immunoSEQ multiplex PCR; TCRdb's copy has only in-frame clones and lacks some. Across around 60,000 clones, the top ten clones capture approximately 4% of the sample. Of note for this clone: The sample contains more than one DNA sequence encoding this CDR3.

The receptor's source is a woman between 18 and 30 years old in good health and CMV-seronegative. What was sequenced was PBMCs.

For the CDR3, the DNA is TGTGCCAGCAGTGACAGCTACGAGCAGTACTTC. It encodes CASSDSYEQYF. This rearrangement joins TRBV25-1 to TRBJ2-7; no reliable D call. CDR3 length: 11 amino acids. The germline V gene has CDR1 MGHDK and CDR2 SYGVNS. Trimming pared 3 bases from V and 3 bases from J, leaving 3 bases between.